A single sample is the source of the 17 T cell receptor beta chains below, sequenced in a study of blood T cells in healthy people across ages. The authors ran a second PCR of about 7 to 11 cycles using a sample-barcoded 5' primer and a J-beta primer mix. MiXCR, applied by TCRdb to the 5' RACE reads, yields one record per CDR3 protein. This table has some 1.7 million distinct CDR3 sequences, roughly 28% appearing once. Sequences were obtained from blood. These receptor sequences come from a woman aged 25 to 45 in good health.

This clonotype was observed at least ten times. The chain employs TRBV20-1 and TRBJ1-2, with D possibly being TRBD1 (5 bases). CDR3 length: 13 amino acids. V shed 8 bases and J shed 5 bases, with 18 bases lying between them. Germline V lookup: CDR1 DFQATT, CDR2 SNEGSKA (reference sequence). The CDR3 reads CSLIRDRGYGYTF. CDR3 in DNA: TGCAGTTTAATCCGGGACCGCGGTTATGGCTACACCTTC.

V is TRBV29-1 and J is TRBJ1-2; no firm D call. V was clipped by 3 bases and J by 7 bases, with 15 bases between them. This CDR3 comprises 13 residues. In germline, CDR1 is SQVTM, CDR2 ANQGSEA. CDR3 protein: CSVESVQEGGYTF. In DNA form, the CDR3 reads TGCAGCGTTGAGTCCGTCCAGGAGGGTGGCTACACCTTC.

The sample holds many counts of this clonotype. The chain is built from TRBV5-1 and TRBJ2-7; 11 bases map to TRBD1. V shed 4 bases and J 5 bases; nucleotides not matched to a gene: 5. The CDR3 is 14 residues long. Looked up from germline, CDR1 is SGHRS and CDR2 is YFSETQ. CDR3 loop: CASSIRTGGDEQYF. In nucleotides, the CDR3 is TGCGCCAGCAGCATAAGGACAGGGGGCGACGAGCAGTACTTC.

This clonotype has only a few counts. V gene TRBV6-6 combines with J gene TRBJ1-2; possible D gene TRBD1, 6 bases. The V and J ends lost 7 bases and 6 bases respectively, with 15 bases between them. The germline gives CDR1 MNHNY, CDR2 SVGAGI (reference sequence). The CDR3 is made up of 13 amino acids. The DNA for the CDR3 is TGTGCCAGCACCGACGGGGGCTTTGATGGCTACACCTTC. It translates to CASTDGGFDGYTF.

For the CDR3, the DNA is TGCGCCAGCAGCGTTACTAGCGGAGAGTCCACAGATACGCAGTATTTT. Encoded protein: CASSVTSGESTDTQYF. V is TRBV4-1 and J is TRBJ2-3; 8 bases line up with TRBD2. CDR1 and CDR2 from the germline V gene are MGHRA and YSYEKL. The CDR3 runs 16 residues. The V gene end was trimmed by 5 bases and the J gene end by 2 bases; junction bases not matched to a gene: 9.

This clonotype came up many times. The V call is TRBV7-9, the J call TRBJ2-3; D is unclear. The V end was cut by 5 bases, the J end by 2 bases, with 11 bases between. The germline V gene encodes CDR1 SEHNR and CDR2 FQNEAQ (reference sequence). The CDR3 totals 14 residues. This CDR3 reads CASSRDSTTDTQYF. CDR3 nucleotide sequence: TGTGCCAGCAGCCGCGACTCAACCACAGATACGCAGTATTTT. Complete variable domain (other parts from reference TRBV7-9 and TRBJ2-3): DTGVSQNPRHKITKRGQNVTFRCDPISEHNRLYWYRQTLGQGPEFLTYFQNEAQLEKSRLLSDRFSAERPKGSFSTLEIQRTEQGDSAMYLCASSRDSTTDTQYFGPGTRLTVL.

This clonotype has ten or more counts. This chain connects TRBV10-3 to TRBJ2-5; D remains ambiguous. V was shortened by 3 bases and J by 2 bases, with 7 bases between the two germline ends. The germline V gene has CDR1 ENHRY and CDR2 SYGVKD. CDR3 length: 13 amino acids. In nucleotides, the CDR3 is TGTGCCATCAGTGAACTGAAACAAGAGACCCAGTACTTC. Protein: CAISELKQETQYF.

This clonotype was recorded a few times. This chain connects TRBV20-1 to TRBJ1-1; TRBD1 matches 10 bases. In germline, CDR1 is DFQATT, CDR2 SNEGSKA (reference sequence). Trimming removed 0 bases from V and 5 bases from J; junction bases left unmatched: 9. The CDR3 runs to 16 residues. The CDR3 protein is CSARDSGTGDGTEAFF. Written as DNA, the CDR3 is TGCAGTGCTAGAGATAGTGGGACAGGGGACGGGACTGAAGCTTTCTTT.

As for this clonotype: Since a much larger clone is just one base distant, this may be a read error. The J gene is TRBJ2-1, the V gene TRBV6-6; the D is unclear. CDR1 MNHNY and CDR2 SVGAGI come from the germline V gene (reference sequence). Trimming cost V 5 bases and J 6 bases, with 11 bases left between them. This CDR3 is 13 amino acids long. CDR3 region: CASSPSTCNEQFF. Written as DNA, the CDR3 is TGTGCCAGCAGTCCTTCCACCTGCAATGAGCAGTTCTTC.

This chain joins TRBV20-1 and TRBJ2-6; a weak D match, TRBD2 (6 bases). Trimming cost V 3 bases and J 2 bases, with 14 bases left between them. This CDR3 has 16 amino acids. Germline V gene lookup returns CDR1 DFQATT and CDR2 SNEGSKA (reference sequence). The CDR3 DNA reads TGCAGTGCTAGCCAGACGCCGGGGGCTGGGGCCAACGTCCTGACTTTC. It yields the protein CSASQTPGAGANVLTF.

Turning to this clonotype: The conserved final phenylalanine or tryptophan is absent from the CDR3, which likely points to a read error. The J gene is TRBJ2-3, the V gene TRBV12-3 or TRBV12-4; a possible D gene is TRBD1 (6 bases). CDR3 size: 16 residues. V lost 1 base and J lost 0, with 11 bases in between. CDR3 nucleotides: TGTGCCAGCAGTTTAGAAGGGACAACTAGCACAGATACGCAGTATTCT. This codes for CASSLEGTTSTDTQYS.

This clonotype was detected many times. This chain uses TRBV5-5 with TRBJ1-2, with TRBD1 matching 9 bases. The CDR3 length is 14 residues. Germline V lookup: CDR1 SGHKS, CDR2 YYEKEE (reference sequence). Trimming removed 4 bases from V and 8 bases from J; junction bases left unmatched: 9. In DNA form, the CDR3 reads TGTGCCAGCAGCCCTGGGACAGGGAGGGACGGCTACACCTTC. Residues: CASSPGTGRDGYTF.

The rearrangement uses TRBV2 and TRBJ2-5, with a weak D call TRBD1 (5 bases). Per the germline V gene, CDR1 is SNHLY and CDR2 is FYNNEI. Trimming removed 0 bases from V and 13 bases from J, with 18 bases in between. CDR3 length: 14 residues. The CDR3 DNA follows: TGTGCCAGCAGTGAAGCATTTGAAAGGGGATGGCGGTACTTC. Translating gives CASSEAFERGWRYF.

Only a few counts were recorded for this clonotype. The chain uses TRBV6-1 and TRBJ2-5; no clear D. The CDR3 spans 12 residues. The ends were cut back, 2 bases at V and 8 bases at J, with 9 bases in the middle. Per germline, CDR1 MNHNS and CDR2 SASEGT. CDR3 bases: TGTGCCAGCAGTGAAACAATTACTACCCAGTACTTC. This translates into CASSETITTQYF.

In this sample, this clonotype turned up a few times. The chain recombines TRBV7-9 with TRBJ1-6, with D unresolved. The V end was cut by 5 bases, the J end by 6 bases, with 11 bases between. Germline V gene lookup returns CDR1 SEHNR and CDR2 FQNEAQ (reference sequence). This CDR3 has 14 amino acids. Here the CDR3 DNA reads TGTGCCAGCAGCCCGAGGGCGGTTAATTCACCCCTCCACTTT. This encodes CASSPRAVNSPLHF.

This chain joins TRBV28 and TRBJ2-4; D not resolved. The J call is doubtful: the DNA matches TRBJ2-7 better. Germline CDR1 reads MDHEN; CDR2 reads SYDVKM. CDR3 length: 15 residues. The CDR3 sequence is CASSSGPPSRYEQYF. The DNA of the CDR3 is TGTGCCAGCAGTTCCGGACCACCCTCACGCTACGAGCAGTACTTC.

A few counts support this clonotype. CDR3 residues: CSAGGRGSPGNEQFF. CDR3 nucleotide sequence: TGCAGTGCTGGGGGGCGCGGGAGCCCTGGAAATGAGCAGTTCTTC. The chain links TRBV20-1 to TRBJ2-1; possible D gene TRBD2, 7 bases. With 5 bases removed from V and 7 bases from J, the gap between germline ends came to 21 bases. The CDR3 is made up of 15 amino acids. CDR1 and CDR2 from the germline V gene are DFQATT and SNEGSKA (reference sequence).